This T cell receptor beta chain was profiled in a study of blood T cell repertoires in COVID-19. Produced via immunoSEQ multiplex PCR; TCRdb's table is partial and in-frame only. Found here are around 250,000 clones, under 95% of them singletons; the top ten hold approximately 3%. The receptor's source is a man aged 40-49 years who had been exposed to COVID-19. Sequenced sample: PBMCs or T cells enriched from blood (not recorded which).

CDR3 nucleotides: TGTGCCAGCAGTTTCGACAGTTTTGGCAATCAGCCCCAGCATTTT. It codes for CASSFDSFGNQPQHF. The rearrangement uses TRBV6-6 and TRBJ1-5; D may be TRBD1 (5 bases). Germline CDR1 is MNHNY and CDR2 is SVGAGI (reference sequence). Trimming removed 4 bases from V and 2 bases from J, with 12 bases in between. The CDR3 runs to 15 residues.